This T cell receptor beta chain emerged from a study of blood T cells in healthy people across ages. Points from the study as a whole: The lack of PBMC sorting stopped any conclusive naive versus antigen-experienced comparison.

A second PCR, run for roughly 7 to 12 cycles, used a sample-barcoded 5' primer plus a J-beta primer mix. One entry per CDR3 protein, called by TCRdb with MiXCR from the 5' RACE reads. The top ten clones hold around 9.6% of a sample with more than 900,000 distinct CDR3 sequences, almost 30% of them seen once. Germline V gene sequence: CDR1 SGHTA, CDR2 FQGNSA. V was shortened by 2 bases and J by 7 bases, with 11 bases between the two germline ends. The CDR3 totals 13 residues. This clonotype was counted at least ten times. Its antigen is not known. A much larger clone lies one base from this, so it may be a read error. Donors gave roughly 10 milliliters of peripheral blood apiece. These data also formed part of another study, on T cells of mothers and their children.

The sample taken for sequencing was blood. This sequence was found in a woman between 40 and 50 years old in good health. This chain links TRBV7-2 with TRBJ2-5, with a weak D call TRBD2 (6 bases). The CDR3 sequence: CASSLKVGGTQYF. For the CDR3, the DNA is TGTGCCAGCAGCTTAAAGGTGGGAGGGACCCAGTACTTC.